This T cell receptor (beta chain) is from a study of cytomegalovirus exposure and HLA in healthy donors. Overall study: The same platform was used for the 110 or so validation repertoires and the 600 to 850 first-cohort repertoires, a later analysis reported. Study conclusions and caveats: Reports showed the classifier diagnosing cytomegalovirus status with high specificity and sensitivity. The authors enumerated 150 to 200 TCR beta chains as linked to cytomegalovirus.

Method: immunoSEQ multiplex PCR; TCRdb's copy keeps in-frame clones and lacks some. Here the sample spans roughly 100,000 clones, 86% being singletons. The donors were members of the roughly 130-subject validation cohort (separate from the approximately 670-subject first cohort). On this clone itself: Its antigen is unknown.

Material for sequencing was PBMCs. The receptor's source is a woman between 18 and 29 years old in good health and CMV-seropositive.

CDR3 sequence: CAWSVLRAGGAGNTQYF. CDR3 coding DNA: TGTGCCTGGAGTGTACTCAGAGCGGGAGGAGCCGGGAATACGCAGTATTTT. The chain carries TRBV30 and TRBJ2-3; 9 bases fit TRBD2. Germline CDR1 and CDR2: GTSNPN and SVGIG (reference sequence). The CDR3 has 17 amino acids. The trim removed 0 bases at V and 7 bases at J, leaving 14 bases unmatched.